Included here is one T cell receptor (beta chain) sequence, with context. This clone has just a few counts. The antigen this receptor binds is unknown. No base quality information exists; no much larger clone differs at one position. Trimming takes 1 base off V and 4 bases off J; junction bases not matched to a gene: 5. Via the germline V gene, CDR1 is SGHRS and CDR2 YFSETQ. The CDR3 measures 17 amino acids from cysteine to phenylalanine. The CDR3 DNA has 51 bases and is translated from base 1. Extracted DNA was used for immunosequencing of TCRbeta CDR3 regions with the immunoSEQ Assay at Adaptive Biotechnologies. The authors' pipeline ran thus. To measure the absolute abundance of each unique TCRbeta CDR3, the sequences were collapsed and filtered. Clonality, calculated using only productive in-frame rearrangements, was defined as 1 minus Pielou's evenness. For regional overlap, the top 100 nucleotide rearrangements were followed across paired samples, and the Morisita index was used to compare paired samples against unrelated samples. The immunoSEQ Rearrangement Details tool was used to assess whether nucleotide rearrangements converged onto identical amino acid sequences. TCRdb retrieved this table from immuneACCESS and kept in-frame rearrangements only. Not all clones are present; in checked studies, unresolved V genes account for under half, and no reason is known for the remainder. V, J and clone size derive from that table, while D and trimming were established from the DNA sequence. This sample lists approximately 3,000 clones; approximately 50% were detected once. Of the sample, over 15% is held by the ten largest clones.

The archived tumor blocks were obtained from patients to whom no neoadjuvant therapy had been administered before resection. For the preserved-tissue arm, the study drew on some 30 surgical resection samples taken from 24 pancreatic ductal adenocarcinoma patients who had not been treated previously. For the resection arm, DNA was extracted from ten 5-micron curls of FFPE tumor adjacent to the multiplex immunohistochemistry slide. This specimen belongs to a study of CXCR4 blockade with PD-1 therapy in pancreatic cancer (dated by TCRdb to between 2018 and 2021). Study-wide context: The study combined multiplex immunohistochemistry and TCRbeta immunosequencing of resected pancreatic ductal adenocarcinoma with ex vivo slice culture testing PD-1 and CXCR4 blockade. To assess intratumoral heterogeneity, two geographically distinct regions from each of several tumors were TCR-sequenced. Study-wide findings and limitations: Because only TCRbeta chains were sequenced, true antigen-specificity overlap among the convergent dominant clones remained unconfirmed, awaiting paired alpha-beta single-cell sequencing. Tumors had clonal expansion, with a mean productive clonality of 0.14 compared with around 0.05 in healthy blood, yet clonality showed no correlation with survival. A strong correlation was found between the frequency of an amino acid clone and the number of distinct nucleotide rearrangements encoding that clone, which suggests convergent selection driven by common tumor antigens.

Recombination connected TRBV5-1 to TRBJ2-1, with 13 bases matching TRBD2. The sequencing sample was made of tumor tissue. The receptor comes from a human donor with pancreatic ductal adenocarcinoma. The bases read TGCGCCAGCAGCTTGCCGACTAGCGGGAGGCTGTACAATGAGCAGTTCTTC. Translated, this gives CASSLPTSGRLYNEQFF.